This TCR beta chain was sequenced during a study of blood T cell repertoires in COVID-19. About the study: Specimens from acute and convalescent COVID-19 originated in the United States, Italy and Spain. T cells, B-cell-depleted T cells, or PBMCs provided the cDNA or gDNA that served as material.

In the source study's methods: Reference gene primers were amplified, and this amplification served to estimate nucleated cell counts. The repertoire was sequenced with immunoSEQ multiplex PCR; TCRdb's copy has only in-frame clones and lacks some. Clonal size and the V and J genes are those of that table, whereas D and trimming came from the DNA. The sample has about 26,000 clones; 85% to 90% are singletons. Sequencing was carried out using peripheral blood. This clonotype originated in a man between 65 and 80 years old with active COVID-19.

CDR3 nucleotides: TGTGCCAGCAGTTTTACGGGACAGGGAAGGGACTATGGCTACACCTTC. Protein: CASSFTGQGRDYGYTF. This chain uses TRBV6-5 with TRBJ1-2; 9 nucleotides align to TRBD1. This CDR3 spans 16 amino acids. Germline V lookup: CDR1 MNHEY, CDR2 SVGAGI. V lost 4 bases to trimming and J lost 3 bases; unmatched junction nucleotides: 9.